The next 2 T cell receptor beta chains were all read from a single sample in a study of PD-L1 blockade in urothelial cancer. Profiling relied on immunoSEQ multiplex PCR, and the TCRdb table lists in-frame clones only, not all of them. The top ten hold around 2.1% of the sample, which has approximately 88,000 clones, 80% to 85% seen once. The time point here: pretreatment peripheral blood. The starting material was PBMCs, obtained around atezolizumab (anti-PD-L1) treatment. These receptor sequences come from a man in his sixties with urothelial cancer.

The chain has TRBV7-8 and TRBJ1-1, with D possibly being TRBD1 (6 bases). This CDR3 is 18 amino acids long. Germline V CDR1 and CDR2: SGHVS, FQNEAQ. Trimming took 3 bases from V and 1 from J, leaving 21 bases between them. Here the CDR3 reads CASSFLPGHPNRNTEAFF. The CDR3 coding sequence is TGTGCCAGCAGCTTCTTACCGGGACATCCGAACCGGAACACTGAAGCTTTCTTT.

This clone was seen only a few times. The gene calls are TRBV5-1 and TRBJ1-1; TRBD1 might be the D (5 bases). Germline V CDR1 and CDR2: SGHRS, YFSETQ. CDR3 size: 15 residues. V lost 6 bases, J lost 0 bases, and 15 bases lay in between. This chain's CDR3 is CASTLGQNMNTEAFF. The DNA of the CDR3 is TGCGCCAGCACCCTGGGGCAGAACATGAACACTGAAGCTTTCTTT.